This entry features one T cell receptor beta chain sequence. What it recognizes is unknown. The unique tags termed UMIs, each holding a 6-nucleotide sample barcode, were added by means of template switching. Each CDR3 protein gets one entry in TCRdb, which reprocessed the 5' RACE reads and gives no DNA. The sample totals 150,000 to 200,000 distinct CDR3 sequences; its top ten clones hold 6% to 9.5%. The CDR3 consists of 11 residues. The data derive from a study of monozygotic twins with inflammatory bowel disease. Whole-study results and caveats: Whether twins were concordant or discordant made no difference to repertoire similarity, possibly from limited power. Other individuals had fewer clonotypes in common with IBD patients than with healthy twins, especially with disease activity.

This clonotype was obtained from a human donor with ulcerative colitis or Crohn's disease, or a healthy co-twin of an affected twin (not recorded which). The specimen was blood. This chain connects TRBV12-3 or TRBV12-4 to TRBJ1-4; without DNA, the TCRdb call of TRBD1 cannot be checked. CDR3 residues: CASSLGGQVFF.